This T cell receptor (beta chain) was profiled in a study of blood T cell repertoires in COVID-19. Whole-study context: Whether acute or convalescent, the COVID-19 samples came from the United States, Italy and Spain. PBMCs, B-cell-depleted T cells, or T cells provided the cDNA or gDNA that made up the material.

This clone was detected only a few times. The CDR3 totals 13 residues. V gave up 1 base and J gave up 3 bases, with 7 bases separating them. As processed by the authors: Amplification with reference gene primers provided the estimates of nucleated cell counts. Profiled with immunoSEQ multiplex PCR; TCRdb holds only in-frame clones, not every one. The V and J calls and clone size come from that table; D and trimming were worked out from the DNA. The sample lists 200,000 or so clones, 80% to 85% occurring once. The sequencing sample was made of peripheral blood. V and J are TRBV12-3 or TRBV12-4 and TRBJ2-7; weak D call: TRBD2 (6 bases). The clonotype was recovered from a woman aged 25 to 39 who had recovered from COVID-19. For the CDR3, the DNA is TGTGCCAGCAGTTTAGGGGAGGTCTACGAGCAGTACTTC. The encoded protein is CASSLGEVYEQYF.